This T cell receptor (beta chain) was retrieved from a study of CD8 T cells in Susac syndrome. CD8+ and CD4+ blood T cells underwent TCR beta sequencing. TEMRA cells were enriched by FACS, and CD4+ and CD8+ T cells were negatively isolated. RNA in amounts of roughly 0.5 to 1 ug was reverse transcribed with random hexamers. TCRdb re-called the immunoSEQ multiplex PCR reads with MiXCR, one entry per CDR3 protein. The data contain 110,000 or so distinct CDR3 sequences, 95% to 98% of them seen just once; the ten biggest clones take up 0.096%. Source material: CD4+ T cells from PBMCs. The receptor was isolated from a human donor in good health.

This CDR3 reads CASSPGQVVTQETQYF. DNA for the CDR3: TGTGCCAGCAGTCCCGGACAGGTTGTAACACAAGAGACCCAGTACTTC. The V call is TRBV7-9, the J call TRBJ2-5; 7 bases match TRBD1. The germline V gene encodes CDR1 SEHNR and CDR2 FQNEAQ (reference sequence). With V trimmed by 6 bases and J by 2 bases, 12 bases remained unmatched. The CDR3 extends over 16 amino acids.